Detailed here is one T cell receptor beta chain. Assay: immunoSEQ multiplex PCR; the TCRdb copy retains only in-frame clones and omits some. The sample contains 6,000 to 8,000 clones, just under 80% of which appear only once. The source of the sample is a study of immune cell composition in non-small cell lung cancer. The V gene's germline CDR1 is SEHNR and CDR2 FQNEAQ (reference sequence). V was shortened by 5 bases and J by 9 bases, with 11 bases between the two germline ends. This CDR3 has 12 residues. Sequencing was performed on lung tumor tissue. The chain uses TRBV7-9 and TRBJ1-5; maybe TRBD1 (5 bases). This clonotype originated in a human donor with non-small cell lung cancer. In DNA, the CDR3 is TGTGCCAGCAGCGACAGTTCGGGGCCCCAGCATTTT. This sequence encodes CASSDSSGPQHF. Filled out from reference TRBV7-9 and TRBJ1-5, the complete variable domain reads DTGVSQNPRHKITKRGQNVTFRCDPISEHNRLYWYRQTLGQGPEFLTYFQNEAQLEKSRLLSDRFSAERPKGSFSTLEIQRTEQGDSAMYLCASSDSSGPQHFGDGTRLSIL.